The 20 T cell receptor beta chains below all came from one sample that was sequenced in a study of blood T cell repertoires in COVID-19. Profiling relied on immunoSEQ multiplex PCR, and the TCRdb table lists in-frame clones only, not all of them. The sample consists of about 210,000 clones, around 81% of them appearing once. The specimen sequenced was PBMCs or T cells enriched from blood (not recorded which). The receptors come from a woman aged 50 to 60 with acute COVID-19.

The rearrangement uses TRBV14 and TRBJ2-5; 12 bases line up with TRBD1. The CDR3 has 16 residues. The germline V gene encodes CDR1 SGHDN and CDR2 FVKESK. With V trimmed by 1 base and J by 5 bases, 5 bases remained unmatched. The CDR3 DNA reads TGTGCCAGCAGCCAAGGGGACAGGGGGCTGAGTGAGACCCAGTACTTC. Protein: CASSQGDRGLSETQYF.

V is TRBV6-6 and J is TRBJ2-7; the D gene is possibly TRBD1 (5 bases). The CDR3 extends over 13 amino acids. Germline values: CDR1 MNHNY, CDR2 SVGAGI (reference sequence). V was pared by 5 bases and J by 4 bases, with 12 bases between. The CDR3: CASSLQDGYEQYF. The CDR3 DNA is TGTGCCAGCAGTCTACAGGACGGGTACGAGCAGTACTTC.

The CDR3 nucleotides are TGTGCCAGCAAGGGGTCTTTAGGAGCTAGCGGGAGGGCCAACACCGGGGAGCTGTTTTTT. Translation gives CASKGSLGASGRANTGELFF. The rearrangement links TRBV28 to TRBJ2-2; 12 bases line up with TRBD2. CDR3 size: 20 residues. Unmatched junction bases numbered 17, after V lost 7 bases and J lost 2 bases. Looked up from germline, CDR1 is MDHEN and CDR2 is SYDVKM.

This clone has more than one count but fewer than ten. The J gene is TRBJ1-1, the V gene TRBV18; TRBD1 aligns across 9 bases. Germline V lookup: CDR1 KGHSH, CDR2 LQKENI. The CDR3 is 15 residues long. J lost 7 bases, V lost 5 bases, and 11 bases had no gene match. CDR3 nucleotide sequence: TGTGCCAGCTCAGCTACAGGGGGCGGAGGGAATGAAGCTTTCTTT. Protein sequence: CASSATGGGGNEAFF.

This clone was observed a single time. The genes are TRBV7-8 and TRBJ2-7; the match to TRBD1 covers 12 bases. After removal of 0 bases from V and 4 bases from J, the junction contained 4 bases not matched to a gene. CDR3 length: 16 residues. CDR1 and CDR2 from the germline V gene are SGHVS and FQNEAQ. As DNA, the CDR3 is TGTGCCAGCAGCTTAGCCGGGACAGGGGGCGTTTACGAGCAGTACTTC. It codes for CASSLAGTGGVYEQYF.

This sequence joins TRBV9 and TRBJ2-7, with 8 bases fitting TRBD2. Germline V CDR1 and CDR2: SGDLS, YYNGEE. V lost 3 bases, J lost 4 bases, and 6 bases stayed unmatched. The CDR3 totals 14 residues. Here the CDR3 reads CASSAGTRPYEQYF. CDR3 nucleotide sequence: TGTGCCAGCAGCGCCGGGACTAGACCTTACGAGCAGTACTTC. The variable domain in full, completed from reference TRBV9 and TRBJ2-7, reads DSGVTQTPKHLITATGQRVTLRCSPRSGDLSVYWYQQSLDQGLQFLIQYYNGEERAKGNILERFSAQQFPDLHSELNLSSLELGDSALYFCASSAGTRPYEQYFGPGTRLTVT.

The genes are TRBV19 and TRBJ1-5; unclear D gene. The germline V gene encodes CDR1 LNHDA and CDR2 SQIVND (reference sequence). The CDR3 covers 13 residues. Trimming shortened V by 5 bases and J by 6 bases, and 11 bases separated the two germline ends. CDR3 nucleotide sequence: TGTGCCAGTAGTTTACCCCAGGCTCAGCCCCAGCATTTT. Translating gives CASSLPQAQPQHF.

The genes are TRBV5-1 and TRBJ1-5; D gene ambiguous. This CDR3 is built from 13 residues. The germline V and J ends were trimmed by 4 bases and 5 bases, with 10 bases remaining between them. From germline, CDR1 is SGHRS and CDR2 YFSETQ. The CDR3: CASSGLPDQPQHF. Written as DNA, the CDR3 is TGCGCCAGCAGCGGACTGCCAGATCAGCCCCAGCATTTT.

J is TRBJ2-5 and V is TRBV21-1; the table calls TRBD1, which could not be checked here. TRBV21-1 is a pseudogene. The CDR3 runs to 18 residues. The CDR3 is CASSPRPIDRSERETQYF. The CDR3 coding sequence is TGTGCCAGCAGCCCTCGCCCTATCGACAGGTCCGAGAGGGAGACCCAGTACTTC.

The chain uses TRBV10-3 and TRBJ2-5; TRBD1 aligns across 9 bases. This CDR3 contains 13 residues. Germline CDR1 is ENHRY and CDR2 is SYGVKD. J gave up 5 bases and V 3 bases, and 1 base lay outside the gene matches. Here the CDR3 DNA reads TGTGCCATCAGTGATGGACAGGGGGAGACCCAGTACTTC. This translates into CAISDGQGETQYF.

This chain uses TRBV3-1 (or the pseudogene TRBV3-2) with TRBJ1-2; 8 bases fit TRBD1. V gave up 6 bases and J gave up 8 bases; unmatched junction bases: 8. Germline CDR1 is LGHDT and CDR2 is YNNKEL (reference sequence). The CDR3 covers 13 residues. The CDR3, as DNA: TGTGCCAGCAGGGCCGACAGGGGAGGCGGCTACACCTTC. Protein sequence: CASRADRGGGYTF.

This chain links TRBV29-1 with TRBJ2-2, with 10 bases that match TRBD1. Germline V gene data show CDR1 as SQVTM and CDR2 as ANQGSEA. The CDR3 is 15 amino acids. V dropped 4 bases and J dropped 7; count of bases not matched to a gene: 9. CDR3 sequence: CSVGSGTGEIGELFF. For the CDR3, the DNA is TGCAGCGTTGGCTCCGGGACAGGGGAGATCGGGGAGCTGTTTTTT.

The gene calls are TRBV5-1 and TRBJ2-1; possibly TRBD2 for D (6 bases). CDR3 length equals 15 residues. With 0 bases removed from V and 4 bases from J, the gap between germline ends came to 11 bases. Germline CDR1 is SGHRS and CDR2 is YFSETQ. The CDR3 protein is CASSLEAGMYNEQFF. The DNA of the CDR3 is TGCGCCAGCAGCTTGGAGGCGGGAATGTACAATGAGCAGTTCTTC. The full variable domain, with the rest looked up from reference TRBV5-1 and TRBJ2-1, is KAGVTQTPRYLIKTRGQQVTLSCSPISGHRSVSWYQQTPGQGLQFLFEYFSETQRNKGNFPGRFSGRQFSNSRSEMNVSTLELGDSALYLCASSLEAGMYNEQFFGPGTRLTVL.

V gene TRBV18 combines with J gene TRBJ2-1; D might be TRBD1 (6 bases). CDR1 KGHSH and CDR2 LQKENI come from the germline V gene. The CDR3 runs 14 residues. Trimming shortened V by 0 bases and J by 5 bases, and 8 bases separated the two germline ends. The CDR3 DNA reads as TGTGCCAGCTCACCACCGAACAGGGACAATGAGCAGTTCTTC. Protein product: CASSPPNRDNEQFF.

This clone was observed a few times. The genes are TRBV6-2 or TRBV6-3 and TRBJ2-1; D ambiguous. Germline lookup yields CDR1 MNHEY and CDR2 SVGEGT. Trimming cost V 5 bases and J 7 bases, with 12 bases left between them. The CDR3 has 13 residues. This CDR3 is CASSLPGANEQFF. The CDR3 region has the DNA TGTGCCAGCAGTCTTCCCGGTGCGAATGAGCAGTTCTTC.

This clone was counted once. The chain couples TRBV5-4 to TRBJ2-7, with unresolved D. The length of the CDR3 is 15 residues. Germline V gene lookup returns CDR1 SGHNT and CDR2 YYREEE (reference sequence). Trimming took 0 bases from V and 3 from J, leaving 13 bases between them. The CDR3 loop reads CASSLASQDLYEQYF. The DNA of the CDR3 is TGTGCCAGCAGCTTGGCTTCCCAGGATCTCTACGAGCAGTACTTC.

The chain is built from TRBV7-2 and TRBJ2-7; 8 bases agree with TRBD1. This CDR3 has 13 amino acids. Germline-derived CDR1 and CDR2 are SGHTA and FQGNSA. The V gene end was trimmed by 5 bases and the J gene end by 6 bases; junction bases not matched to a gene: 6. In DNA, the CDR3 is TGTGCCAGCAGCCAGGACAGGGAACGCGAGCAGTACTTC. Its translation: CASSQDREREQYF.

The V call is TRBV6-2 or TRBV6-3, the J call TRBJ1-1; 7 bases are shared with TRBD1. CDR1 MNHEY and CDR2 SVGEGT come from the germline V gene. The V and J ends lost 3 bases and 0 bases, in that order; junction bases with no gene match: 19. CDR3 length equals 20 residues. The CDR3 reads CASSYPGFLTGFALNTEAFF. CDR3 bases: TGTGCCAGCAGTTATCCGGGCTTTTTGACAGGGTTTGCCCTGAACACTGAAGCTTTCTTT.

The chain joins TRBV6-1 to TRBJ2-7; D gene unclear. CDR1 is MNHNS and CDR2 is SASEGT in the germline V gene. The CDR3 has 16 amino acids. The V end lost 2 bases, the J end lost 2 bases, and 16 bases lay between the germline ends. CDR3 in amino acids: CASSESVVALTYEQYF. The CDR3 DNA reads as TGTGCCAGCAGTGAATCGGTCGTAGCCCTAACCTACGAGCAGTACTTC.

The CDR3 reads CASSPPGTGKNIQYF. The CDR3 DNA is TGTGCCAGCAGCCCTCCCGGGACAGGGAAAAACATTCAGTACTTC. The chain combines TRBV7-9 with TRBJ2-4, with 9 bases fitting TRBD1. CDR1 is SEHNR, CDR2 FQNEAQ, per germline (reference sequence). The CDR3 is 15 residues long. V lost 5 bases and J lost 4; bases outside the gene matches: 6. The variable domain in full, with the rest retrieved from reference TRBV7-9 and TRBJ2-4, is DTGVSQNPRHKITKRGQNVTFRCDPISEHNRLYWYRQTLGQGPEFLTYFQNEAQLEKSRLLSDRFSAERPKGSFSTLEIQRTEQGDSAMYLCASSPPGTGKNIQYFGAGTRLSVL.